This entry is about one T cell receptor (beta chain). Its antigen is as yet unknown. The data are from a study of PD-1 blockade in classical Hodgkin lymphoma. Regarding the study as a whole: For complete responders, baseline diversity was comparable to that of newly diagnosed patients. The repertoire differences lack a defined cause, possibly disease activity or prior therapy. Significantly greater TCR diversity emerged by C4D1 in CD4+ cells but not CD8+ cells. It was reported that newly diagnosed patients had less baseline TCR diversity than healthy donors.

Germline V gives CDR1 MNHEY, CDR2 SVGAGI. This CDR3 has 15 amino acids. Trimming stripped 5 bases from V and 4 bases from J, with 15 bases between. Relapse after autologous stem cell transplantation occurred in every patient, and brentuximab vedotin exposure varied. The method was immunoSEQ multiplex PCR; TCRdb's version includes in-frame clones alone and lacks a portion of them. The sample contains around 58,000 clones, around nine tenths of which appear only once. V gene TRBV6-5 combines with J gene TRBJ2-1, with D possibly being TRBD1 (6 bases). Sequencing used peripheral blood mononuclear cells (PBMCs), obtained at baseline. This clonotype was sampled from a human donor with classical Hodgkin lymphoma. The CDR3 sequence is CASSLIGGRYNEQFF. The DNA of the CDR3 is TGTGCCAGCAGTCTCATTGGGGGCCGTTACAATGAGCAGTTCTTC.